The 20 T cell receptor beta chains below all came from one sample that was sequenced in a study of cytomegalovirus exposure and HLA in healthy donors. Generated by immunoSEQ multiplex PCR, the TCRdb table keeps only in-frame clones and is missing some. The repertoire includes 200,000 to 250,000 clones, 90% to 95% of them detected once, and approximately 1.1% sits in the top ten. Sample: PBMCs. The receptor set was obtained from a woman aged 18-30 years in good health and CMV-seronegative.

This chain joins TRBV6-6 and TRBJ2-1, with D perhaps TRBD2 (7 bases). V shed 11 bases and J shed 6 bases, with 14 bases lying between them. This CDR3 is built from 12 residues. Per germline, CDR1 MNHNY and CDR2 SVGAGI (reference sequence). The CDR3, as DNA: TGTGCCGCCCAAGGGGGGGGCAATGAGCAGTTCTTC. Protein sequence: CAAQGGGNEQFF.

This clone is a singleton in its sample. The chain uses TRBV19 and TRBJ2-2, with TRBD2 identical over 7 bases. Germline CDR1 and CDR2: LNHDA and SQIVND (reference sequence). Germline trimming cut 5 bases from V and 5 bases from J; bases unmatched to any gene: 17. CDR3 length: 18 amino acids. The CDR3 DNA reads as TGTGCCAGTAGTGTGCGGCTAGCGGTCATCAGAGGGACCGGGGAGCTGTTTTTT. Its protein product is CASSVRLAVIRGTGELFF. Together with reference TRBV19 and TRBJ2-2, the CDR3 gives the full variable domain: DGGITQSPKYLFRKEGQNVTLSCEQNLNHDAMYWYRQDPGQGLRLIYYSQIVNDFQKGDIAEGYSVSREKKESFPLTVTSAQKNPTAFYLCASSVRLAVIRGTGELFFGEGSRLTVL.

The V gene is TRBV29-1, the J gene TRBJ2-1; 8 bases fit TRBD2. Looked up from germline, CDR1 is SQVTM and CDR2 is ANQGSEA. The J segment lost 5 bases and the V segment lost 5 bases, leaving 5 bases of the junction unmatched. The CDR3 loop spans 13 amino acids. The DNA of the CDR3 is TGCAGCGTTCTTTTAGCGGGGAACAATGAGCAGTTCTTC. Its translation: CSVLLAGNNEQFF.

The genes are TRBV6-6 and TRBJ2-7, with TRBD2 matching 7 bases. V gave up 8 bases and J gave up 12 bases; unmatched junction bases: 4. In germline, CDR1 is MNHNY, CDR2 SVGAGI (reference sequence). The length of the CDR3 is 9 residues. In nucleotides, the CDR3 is TGTGCCAGCGGGGAGGGCTTGTACTTC. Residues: CASGEGLYF.

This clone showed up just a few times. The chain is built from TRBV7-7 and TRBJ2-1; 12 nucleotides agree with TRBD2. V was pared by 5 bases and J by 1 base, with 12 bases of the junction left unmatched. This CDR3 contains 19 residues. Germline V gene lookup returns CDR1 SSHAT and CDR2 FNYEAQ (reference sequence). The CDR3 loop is CASSRGGRTSGNSYNEQFF. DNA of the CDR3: TGTGCCAGCAGCCGCGGGGGGAGGACTAGCGGGAATTCCTACAATGAGCAGTTCTTC.

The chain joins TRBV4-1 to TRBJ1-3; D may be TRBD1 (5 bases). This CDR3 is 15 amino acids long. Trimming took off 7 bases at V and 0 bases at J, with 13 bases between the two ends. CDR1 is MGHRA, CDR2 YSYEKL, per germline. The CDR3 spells CASKGPTHSGNTIYF. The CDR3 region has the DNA TGCGCCAGCAAGGGGCCAACCCACTCTGGAAACACCATATATTTT.

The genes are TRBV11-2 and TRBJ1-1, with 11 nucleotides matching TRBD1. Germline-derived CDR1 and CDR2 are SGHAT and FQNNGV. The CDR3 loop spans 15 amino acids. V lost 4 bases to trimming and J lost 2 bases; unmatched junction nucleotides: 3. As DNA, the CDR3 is TGTGCCAGCAGCTCTCGGACAGGGGGCAACACTGAAGCTTTCTTT. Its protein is CASSSRTGGNTEAFF.

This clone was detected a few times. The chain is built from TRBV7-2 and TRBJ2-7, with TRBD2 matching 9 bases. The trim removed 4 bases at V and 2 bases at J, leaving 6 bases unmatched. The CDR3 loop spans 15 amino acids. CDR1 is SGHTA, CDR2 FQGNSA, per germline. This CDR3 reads CASSSQAGGAYEQYF. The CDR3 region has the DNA TGTGCCAGCAGCTCACAGGCGGGAGGGGCCTACGAGCAGTACTTC.

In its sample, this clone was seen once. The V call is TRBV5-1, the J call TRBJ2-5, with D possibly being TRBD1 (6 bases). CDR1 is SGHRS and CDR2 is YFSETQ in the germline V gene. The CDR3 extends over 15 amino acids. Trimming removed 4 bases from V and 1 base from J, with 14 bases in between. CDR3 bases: TGCGCCAGCAGCACGCGGACAGTCTCCCAAGAGACCCAGTACTTC. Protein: CASSTRTVSQETQYF.

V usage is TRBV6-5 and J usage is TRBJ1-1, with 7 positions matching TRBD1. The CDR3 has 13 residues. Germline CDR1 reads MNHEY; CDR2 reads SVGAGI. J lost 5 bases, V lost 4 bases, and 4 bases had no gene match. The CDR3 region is CASSFGTATEAFF. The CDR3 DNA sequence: TGTGCCAGCAGTTTCGGGACAGCGACTGAAGCTTTCTTT.

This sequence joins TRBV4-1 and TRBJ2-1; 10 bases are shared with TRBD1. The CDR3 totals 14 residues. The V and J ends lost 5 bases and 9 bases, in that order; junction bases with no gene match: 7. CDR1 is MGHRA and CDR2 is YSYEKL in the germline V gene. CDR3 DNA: TGCGCCAGCAGCACAAAAGACAGGGGGCTTGAGCAGTTCTTC. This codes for CASSTKDRGLEQFF.

CDR3 loop: CSVGGNRVGGYEQYF. Written as DNA, the CDR3 is TGCAGCGTTGGAGGAAACAGGGTGGGGGGGTACGAGCAGTACTTC. The chain joins TRBV29-1 to TRBJ2-7; tentatively, D is TRBD2 (7 bases). Germline CDR1 is SQVTM and CDR2 is ANQGSEA. There are 15 residues in the CDR3. V dropped 4 bases and J dropped 4 bases, with 20 bases sitting between them.

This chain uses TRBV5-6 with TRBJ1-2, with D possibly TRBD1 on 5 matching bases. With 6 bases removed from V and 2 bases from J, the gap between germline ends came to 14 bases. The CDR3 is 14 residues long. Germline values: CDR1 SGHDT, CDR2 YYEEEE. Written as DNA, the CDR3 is TGTGCCAGCATGGTACGGGGGGTCAACTATGGCTACACCTTC. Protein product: CASMVRGVNYGYTF.

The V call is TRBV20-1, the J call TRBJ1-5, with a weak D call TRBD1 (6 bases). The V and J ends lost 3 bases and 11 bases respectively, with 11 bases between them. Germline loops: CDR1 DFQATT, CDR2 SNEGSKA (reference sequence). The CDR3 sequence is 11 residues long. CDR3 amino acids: CSARIQGSQHF. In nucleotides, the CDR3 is TGCAGTGCTAGGATCCAGGGGTCCCAGCATTTT.

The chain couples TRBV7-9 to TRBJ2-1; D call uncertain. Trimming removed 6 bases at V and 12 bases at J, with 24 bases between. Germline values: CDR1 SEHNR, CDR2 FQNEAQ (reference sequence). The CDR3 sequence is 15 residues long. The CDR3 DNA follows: TGTGCCAGCAGTTCACCCGCATCATTAGGCAGAGGGCAGTTCTTC. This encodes CASSSPASLGRGQFF.

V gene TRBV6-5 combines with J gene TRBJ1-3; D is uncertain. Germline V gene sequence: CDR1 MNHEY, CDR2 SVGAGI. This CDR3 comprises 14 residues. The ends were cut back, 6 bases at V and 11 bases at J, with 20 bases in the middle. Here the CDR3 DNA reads TGTGCCAGCAGCCGGGGAACATCCGGGGATGCCATATATTTT. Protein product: CASSRGTSGDAIYF.

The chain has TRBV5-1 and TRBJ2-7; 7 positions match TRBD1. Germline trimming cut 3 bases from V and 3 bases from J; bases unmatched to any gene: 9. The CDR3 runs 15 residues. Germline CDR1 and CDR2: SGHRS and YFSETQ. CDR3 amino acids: CASSSWTGLIYEQYF. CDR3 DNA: TGCGCCAGCAGCTCCTGGACAGGCCTGATCTACGAGCAGTACTTC.

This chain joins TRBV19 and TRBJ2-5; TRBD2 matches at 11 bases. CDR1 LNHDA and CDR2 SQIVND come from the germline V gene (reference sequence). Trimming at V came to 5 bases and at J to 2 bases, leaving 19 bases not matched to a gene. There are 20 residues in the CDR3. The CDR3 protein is CASSPRHLNPGLADQETQYF. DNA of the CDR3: TGTGCCAGTAGTCCTCGACACCTAAATCCGGGACTAGCGGATCAAGAGACCCAGTACTTC.

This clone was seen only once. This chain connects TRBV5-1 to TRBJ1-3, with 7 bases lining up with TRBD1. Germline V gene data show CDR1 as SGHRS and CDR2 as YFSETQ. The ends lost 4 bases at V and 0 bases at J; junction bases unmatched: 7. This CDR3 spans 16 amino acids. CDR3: CASSVGQLGSGNTIYF. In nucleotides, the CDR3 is TGCGCCAGCAGCGTGGGACAGCTAGGCTCTGGAAACACCATATATTTT.

The CDR3 is CASSAGTSGPYEQYF. The CDR3 DNA follows: TGTGCCAGCAGTGCTGGAACTAGCGGGCCCTACGAGCAGTACTTC. This rearrangement joins TRBV6-1 to TRBJ2-7; TRBD2 matches 9 bases. Germline-derived CDR1 and CDR2 are MNHNS and SASEGT. The CDR3 consists of 15 residues. Trimming cost V 4 bases and J 2 bases; bases outside gene matches: 6.